This T cell receptor beta chain was profiled in a study of T cell responses to AZD1222 COVID-19 vaccine. Study-level points and caveats: Spike-specific TCRs gained breadth and depth after people received two AZD1222 doses. Along spike, vaccine-associated CD4 TCRs were found throughout, with dominance at 160-218 and 743-854. Repertoires were obtained only post-peak T cell response. Possibly, clonal diversity was underestimated; donors were largely white British and included more females.

Comment on this clone: Antigen unknown.

Method: immunoSEQ multiplex PCR; TCRdb's copy keeps in-frame clones and lacks some. This table holds 70,000 to 80,000 clones, 86% found once. CDR3 length equals 14 residues. V lost 2 bases, J lost 6 bases, and 4 bases stayed unmatched. Per germline, CDR1 GTSNPN and CDR2 SVGIG (reference sequence). The chain joins TRBV30 to TRBJ2-1, with 10 positions matching TRBD1. Sample: peripheral blood, taken on day 0 of AZD1222 vaccination. The receptor comes from an adult in good health. The CDR3 coding sequence is TGTGCCTGGAGTCCGGGACAGGGGTTCAATGAGCAGTTCTTC. It codes for CAWSPGQGFNEQFF.